This record covers a single T cell receptor beta chain. The protocol was immunoSEQ multiplex PCR, while the TCRdb copy is restricted to in-frame clones and leaves out a portion. This table holds approximately 640,000 clones, roughly 91% found once. V lost 1 base and J lost 3, with 10 bases in between. The CDR3 runs to 15 residues. Germline V gives CDR1 SGHAT, CDR2 FQNNGV. This specimen comes from a study of shared clonotypes between healthy human individuals. This chain connects TRBV11-2 to TRBJ2-1; a weak D match, TRBD1 (5 bases). This receptor was taken from a man younger than 35 in good health. Some clones in this sample may be carry-over from other donors' samples. The sequenced material came from memory CD8+ T cells from PBMCs. Subset described: CD45RO+ cells pooled with CCR7-negative TemRA cells. CDR3 region: CASSLGTSVYNEQFF. The CDR3 DNA reads TGTGCCAGCAGCTTAGGGACATCAGTCTACAATGAGCAGTTCTTC.